The 17 T cell receptor beta chains below all came from one sample that was sequenced in a study of blood T cell repertoires in COVID-19 (dated by TCRdb to 2019 to 2021). Library preparation used the immunoSEQ multiplex PCR assay. The source is immuneACCESS, and TCRdb retained only in-frame sequences with V and J called. Part of the clones is not carried over; for the studies checked, unresolved V genes explain less than half of this, and the remainder is unexplained. This sample has tens of thousands of clones in its table, and 89% of those were observed once. In total, the top ten clones hold about 5% of the sample. The specimen sequenced was peripheral blood. These receptors were obtained from a woman aged 45-59 years with active COVID-19.

The count of this clone is one. The V call is TRBV24-1, the J call TRBJ2-3, with D unclear. The CDR3 is 17 amino acids. CDR1 is KGHDR, CDR2 SFDVKD, per germline. The V end was cut by 5 bases, the J end by 0 bases, with 17 bases between. The CDR3 is CATSAAEPFRSTDTQYF. In nucleotides, the CDR3 is TGTGCCACCAGTGCCGCGGAACCTTTTAGGAGCACAGATACGCAGTATTTT.

The chain links TRBV5-4 to TRBJ2-7; maybe TRBD2 (5 bases). The CDR3 covers 13 residues. Germline V gene lookup returns CDR1 SGHNT and CDR2 YYREEE (reference sequence). V lost 4 bases and J 0 bases, leaving 8 bases between the germline ends. The CDR3 sequence is CASSLTSSYEQYF. The CDR3 DNA is TGTGCCAGCAGCCTTACTAGCTCCTACGAGCAGTACTTC.

V and J are TRBV10-1 and TRBJ1-1; D might be TRBD1 (5 bases). The CDR3 is 13 residues long. Trimming removed 2 bases at V and 6 bases at J, with 10 bases between. Germline V lookup: CDR1 WNHNN, CDR2 SYGVQD (reference sequence). The CDR3 reads CASSENQGSEAFF. The CDR3, as DNA: TGCGCCAGCAGTGAGAACCAGGGCTCTGAAGCTTTCTTT.

The chain links TRBV27 to TRBJ1-4, with 9 bases fitting TRBD1. V was clipped by 6 bases and J by 7 bases; unmatched bases: 12. Germline loops: CDR1 MNHEY, CDR2 SMNVEV (reference sequence). The CDR3 length is 16 residues. The CDR3 DNA follows: TGTGCCAGCAGCCCCTGGGGACAGGGTCGCGGTGAAAAACTGTTTTTT. Its translation is CASSPWGQGRGEKLFF.

The gene calls are TRBV3-1 (or the pseudogene TRBV3-2) and TRBJ2-1; weak D call: TRBD2 (6 bases). The germline CDR1 and CDR2 sequences are LGHDT and YNNKEL (reference sequence). The CDR3 totals 15 residues. The ends were cut back, 2 bases at V and 10 bases at J, with 18 bases in the middle. The CDR3 reads CASSQRSGLGKEQFF. The CDR3 DNA reads TGTGCCAGCAGCCAAAGGAGCGGGCTGGGCAAAGAGCAGTTCTTC.

This sequence joins TRBV6-1 and TRBJ1-1; 7 bases agree with TRBD1. The CDR3 is 13 amino acids. Per the germline V gene, CDR1 is MNHNS and CDR2 is SASEGT. Trimming cost V 0 bases and J 7 bases; bases outside gene matches: 2. DNA of the CDR3: TGTGCCAGCAGTGAAGCTAGGGGGCTTGAAGCTTTCTTT. Protein: CASSEARGLEAFF.

This clone came up a few times. The chain employs TRBV7-2 and TRBJ1-2; TRBD1 matches 8 bases. CDR3 size: 15 residues. The V and J ends lost 1 base and 7 bases, in that order; junction bases with no gene match: 8. Germline V CDR1 and CDR2: SGHTA, FQGNSA. The CDR3 DNA reads TGTGCCAGCAGCTTAGGTGGCGGGACAGGCGGTGGCTACACCTTC. Translated: CASSLGGGTGGGYTF.

The gene calls are TRBV20-1 and TRBJ2-7; D call uncertain. CDR1 DFQATT and CDR2 SNEGSKA come from the germline V gene (reference sequence). This CDR3 region has 11 residues. Trimming shortened V by 5 bases and J by 4 bases, and 9 bases separated the two germline ends. The CDR3 sequence: CSAHNVYEQYF. CDR3 nucleotides: TGCAGTGCTCACAACGTATACGAGCAGTACTTC.

The chain has TRBV9 and TRBJ2-3; 8 nucleotides agree with TRBD2. In germline, CDR1 is SGDLS, CDR2 YYNGEE. After removal of 2 bases from V and 4 bases from J, the junction contained 6 bases not matched to a gene. This CDR3 is 15 amino acids long. The CDR3: CASSVLAGGADTQYF. In DNA, the CDR3 is TGTGCCAGCAGCGTGCTCGCGGGAGGTGCAGATACGCAGTATTTT. Combining the CDR3 with reference TRBV9 and TRBJ2-3 gives the whole variable domain DSGVTQTPKHLITATGQRVTLRCSPRSGDLSVYWYQQSLDQGLQFLIQYYNGEERAKGNILERFSAQQFPDLHSELNLSSLELGDSALYFCASSVLAGGADTQYFGPGTRLTVL.

The rearrangement joins TRBV28 to TRBJ2-7; 13 bases fit TRBD2. This CDR3 region has 14 residues. In germline, CDR1 is MDHEN, CDR2 SYDVKM. The ends lost 4 bases at V and 4 bases at J; junction bases unmatched: 1. The CDR3 here is CASSSLAGGYEQYF. In DNA form, the CDR3 reads TGTGCCAGCAGTTCACTAGCGGGAGGGTACGAGCAGTACTTC. Filled out from reference TRBV28 and TRBJ2-7, the complete variable domain reads DVKVTQSSRYLVKRTGEKVFLECVQDMDHENMFWYRQDPGLGLRLIYFSYDVKMKEKGDIPEGYSVSREKKERFSLILESASTNQTSMYLCASSSLAGGYEQYFGPGTRLTVT.

The chain carries TRBV10-1 and TRBJ2-2, with 9 bases matching TRBD1. J gave up 6 bases and V 5 bases, and 7 bases lay outside the gene matches. Germline CDR1 and CDR2: WNHNN and SYGVQD (reference sequence). This CDR3 comprises 15 residues. DNA for the CDR3: TGCGCCAGCAGTCCCGGACAGGGGTCCGCCGGGGAGCTGTTTTTT. As protein: CASSPGQGSAGELFF.

V and J are TRBV19 and TRBJ2-3, with 11 positions matching TRBD2. The germline gives CDR1 LNHDA, CDR2 SQIVND (reference sequence). CDR3 length equals 15 residues. V dropped 3 bases and J dropped 6; count of bases not matched to a gene: 5. CDR3 nucleotides: TGTGCCAGTAGTATCCTAGCGGGAGGCTGGGATACGCAGTATTTT. Translating it yields CASSILAGGWDTQYF.

The V and J genes are TRBV10-3 and TRBJ2-7; TRBD1 is a possible D gene (6 bases). The CDR3 has 13 residues. Per germline, CDR1 ENHRY and CDR2 SYGVKD. V lost 8 bases, J lost 0 bases, and 11 bases lay in between. The CDR3 reads CAILQGTSYEQYF. The CDR3 DNA is TGTGCCATCCTACAGGGTACCTCCTACGAGCAGTACTTC.

The genes are TRBV1 and TRBJ1-2; the table assigns TRBD1, which was not confirmed against the DNA. TRBV1 has pseudogene status. The CDR3 totals 17 residues. The CDR3 region is CTSSQDLKSQGSYGYTF. CDR3 sequence (DNA): TGCACCAGCAGCCAAGATCTGAAGAGTCAGGGGAGCTATGGCTACACCTTC.

V and J are TRBV6-4 and TRBJ1-2; TRBD1 matches at 7 bases. J was trimmed by 7 bases and V by 6 bases; bases with no gene match: 11. The CDR3 loop spans 14 amino acids. The V gene's germline CDR1 is MRHNA and CDR2 SNTAGT. The CDR3 is CASSPDRDSFGYTF. In DNA form, the CDR3 reads TGTGCCAGCAGCCCCGACAGGGACAGTTTTGGCTACACCTTC.

The rearrangement joins TRBV7-9 to TRBJ1-4, with D possibly matching TRBD1 (6 bases). Germline CDR1 SEHNR, CDR2 FQNEAQ (reference sequence). Trimming removed 6 bases at V and 3 bases at J, with 8 bases between. The CDR3 is 13 amino acids. CDR3 DNA: TGTGCCAGCAGTCGACAGGCTAATGAAAAACTGTTTTTT. It is translated as CASSRQANEKLFF.

The rearrangement links TRBV9 to TRBJ2-1, with 12 bases matching TRBD1. CDR3 length: 15 amino acids. Germline V gene lookup returns CDR1 SGDLS and CDR2 YYNGEE. J lost 8 bases, V lost 3 bases, and 6 bases had no gene match. In DNA form, the CDR3 reads TGTGCCAGCAGCGATACCGGGACAGGGGGCTATGAGCAGTTCTTC. This sequence encodes CASSDTGTGGYEQFF.